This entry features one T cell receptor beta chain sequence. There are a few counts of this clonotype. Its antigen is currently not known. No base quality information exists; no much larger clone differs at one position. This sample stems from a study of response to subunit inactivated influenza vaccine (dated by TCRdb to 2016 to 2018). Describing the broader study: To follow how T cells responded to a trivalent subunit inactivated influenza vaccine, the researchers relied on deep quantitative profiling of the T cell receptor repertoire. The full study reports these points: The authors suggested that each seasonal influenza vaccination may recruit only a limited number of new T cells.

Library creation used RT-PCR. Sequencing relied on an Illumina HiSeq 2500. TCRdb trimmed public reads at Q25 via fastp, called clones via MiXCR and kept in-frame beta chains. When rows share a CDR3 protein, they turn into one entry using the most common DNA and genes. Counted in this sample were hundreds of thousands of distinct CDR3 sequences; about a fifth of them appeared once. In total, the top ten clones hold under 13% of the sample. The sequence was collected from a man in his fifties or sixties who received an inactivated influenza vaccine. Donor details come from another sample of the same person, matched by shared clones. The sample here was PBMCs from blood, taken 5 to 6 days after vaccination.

At the DNA level, the sequence is TGTGCCAGCAGCCAAGAAGAAGTGATCCGAGATACGCAGTATTTT. Its translation is CASSQEEVIRDTQYF. Recombination joined TRBV4-2 with TRBJ2-3, with an unclear D gene assignment. The CDR3 sequence holds 15 residues, the cysteine and phenylalanine included. The DNA shown is the 45-base CDR3, in frame from base 1. Cut back by 0 bases and 5 bases, the V and J ends lie 12 bases apart. Based on the germline V gene, the CDR1 and CDR2 sequences are LGHNA and YNFKEQ.